This T cell receptor beta chain was documented in a study of regulatory T cells in long-lasting Graves disease. The sample's time point: persistent/refractory GD, antithyroid drugs over 5 years with positive TRAb. Generation of the TCR library employed RNA extracted from PBMCs. Combining iRepertoire HTBI primers with Arm-PCR of CDR3 regions, the authors built TCR beta libraries. MiXCR, run by TCRdb on the multiplex PCR reads, gives a single entry per CDR3 protein. In the table there are more than 300,000 distinct CDR3 sequences, roughly 20% of which are singletons. CDR1 and CDR2 (germline): SGHTA, FQGTGA. This CDR3 has 15 residues. V shed 1 base and J shed 4 bases, with 11 bases lying between them.

Here the sequenced sample was peripheral blood mononuclear cells (PBMCs), taken when the disease was refractory, from a patient treated with antithyroid drugs. The rearrangement links TRBV7-3 to TRBJ2-1; D is perhaps TRBD2 (5 bases). This sequence originates from a woman aged 40 to 50 with Graves disease. CDR3 DNA sequence: TGTGCCAGCAGCTTAAACGGGGATCTTTACAATGAGCAGTTCTTC. Translation gives CASSLNGDLYNEQFF.